Below are 3 T cell receptor beta chains sequenced from a single sample in a study of glioma-infiltrating T cells. The iRepertoire nested amplicon-rescue multiplex PCR amplified TCR alpha and beta CDR3s from RNA. TCRdb analysed the multiplex PCR reads with MiXCR anew, one entry per CDR3 protein. The sample lists some 180,000 distinct CDR3 sequences, 25% to 35% occurring once. The sample comprised glioma tissue, nonneoplastic brain tissue, or PBMCs (not recorded which). These receptors originate from a human donor with low-grade glioma or glioblastoma, undergoing nonglioma brain surgery, or in good health (not recorded which).

The rearrangement joins TRBV29-1 to TRBJ1-3; D perhaps matches TRBD1 (6 bases). Germline lookup yields CDR1 SQVTM and CDR2 ANQGSEA. CDR3 length: 15 residues. Trimming cost V 6 bases and J 0 bases, with 15 bases left between them. The DNA for the CDR3 is TGCAGCGTGGCGGGGGGGGGCGTCTCTGGAAACACCATATATTTT. It codes for CSVAGGGVSGNTIYF.

The J gene is TRBJ2-7, the V gene TRBV30, with 8 bases fitting TRBD1. Per germline, CDR1 GTSNPN and CDR2 SVGIG (reference sequence). The CDR3 length is 13 residues. The junction had 5 bases not matched to a gene; V was cut back by 3 bases and J by 4 bases. This chain's CDR3 is CAWSQGQEYEQYF. Here the CDR3 DNA reads TGTGCCTGGAGCCAGGGACAGGAATACGAGCAGTACTTC.

The rearrangement links TRBV4-1 to TRBJ1-5; D is uncertain. The germline V and J ends were trimmed by 1 base and 7 bases, with 11 bases remaining between them. CDR3 size: 14 residues. Germline CDR1 reads MGHRA; CDR2 reads YSYEKL. The CDR3 nucleotides read TGCGCCAGCAGCCAAGGACCGGGGTTCCAGCCCCAGCATTTT. Translation gives CASSQGPGFQPQHF.